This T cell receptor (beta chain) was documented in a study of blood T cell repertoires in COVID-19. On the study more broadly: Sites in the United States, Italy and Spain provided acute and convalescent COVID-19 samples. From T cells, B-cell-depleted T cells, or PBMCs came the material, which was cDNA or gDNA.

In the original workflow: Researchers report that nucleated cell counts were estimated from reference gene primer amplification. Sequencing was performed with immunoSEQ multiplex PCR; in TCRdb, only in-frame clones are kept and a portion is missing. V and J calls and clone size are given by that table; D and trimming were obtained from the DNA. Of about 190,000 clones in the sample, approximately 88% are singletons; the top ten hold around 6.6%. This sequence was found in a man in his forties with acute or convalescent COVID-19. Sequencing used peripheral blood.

The CDR3 protein is CASSQERGYTGELFF. For the CDR3, the DNA is TGTGCCAGCAGCCAAGAGCGGGGATACACCGGGGAGCTGTTTTTT. The rearrangement links TRBV3-1 (or the pseudogene TRBV3-2) to TRBJ2-2; possible D gene TRBD2, 6 bases. Germline CDR1 LGHDT, CDR2 YNNKEL (reference sequence). Trimming took off 0 bases at V and 3 bases at J, with 8 bases between the two ends. There are 15 residues in the CDR3.